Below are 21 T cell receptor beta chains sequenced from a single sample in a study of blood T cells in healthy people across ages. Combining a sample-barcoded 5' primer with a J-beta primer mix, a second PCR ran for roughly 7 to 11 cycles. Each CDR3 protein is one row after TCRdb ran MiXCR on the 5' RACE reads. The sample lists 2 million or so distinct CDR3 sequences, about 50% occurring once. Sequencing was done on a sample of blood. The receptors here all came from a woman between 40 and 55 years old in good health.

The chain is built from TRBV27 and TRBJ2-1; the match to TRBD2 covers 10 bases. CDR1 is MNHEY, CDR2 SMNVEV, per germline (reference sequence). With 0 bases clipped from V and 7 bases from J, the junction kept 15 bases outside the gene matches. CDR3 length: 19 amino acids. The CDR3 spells CASSLSPPLAGHLRNEQFF. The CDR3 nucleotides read TGTGCCAGCAGTTTATCTCCGCCACTAGCGGGGCATCTTAGAAATGAGCAGTTCTTC.

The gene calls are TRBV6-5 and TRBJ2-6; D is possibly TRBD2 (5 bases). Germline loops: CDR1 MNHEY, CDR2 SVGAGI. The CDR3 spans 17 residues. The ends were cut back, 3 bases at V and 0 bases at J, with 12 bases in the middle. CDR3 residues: CASSYLSRDSGANVLTF. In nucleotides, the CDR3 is TGTGCCAGCAGTTATCTTAGTCGGGACTCTGGGGCCAACGTCCTGACTTTC.

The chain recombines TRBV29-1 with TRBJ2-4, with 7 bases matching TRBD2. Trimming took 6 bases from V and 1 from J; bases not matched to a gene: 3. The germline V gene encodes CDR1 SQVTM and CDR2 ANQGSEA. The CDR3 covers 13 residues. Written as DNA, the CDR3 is TGCAGCGTGGAACTAGCGGCCAAAAACATTCAGTACTTC. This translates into CSVELAAKNIQYF.

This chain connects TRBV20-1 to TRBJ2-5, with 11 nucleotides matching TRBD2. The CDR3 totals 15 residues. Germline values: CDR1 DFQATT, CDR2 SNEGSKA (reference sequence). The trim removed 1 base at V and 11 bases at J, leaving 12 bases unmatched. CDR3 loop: CSARAGLADYNEQYF. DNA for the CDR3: TGCAGTGCTAGAGCGGGACTAGCGGACTACAATGAGCAGTACTTC.

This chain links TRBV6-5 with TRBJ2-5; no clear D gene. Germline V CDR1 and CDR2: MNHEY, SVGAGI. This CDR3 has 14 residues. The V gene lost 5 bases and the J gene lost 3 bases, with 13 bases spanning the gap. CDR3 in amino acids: CASSKTTSKETQYF. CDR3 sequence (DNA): TGTGCCAGCAGTAAGACAACTTCGAAAGAGACCCAGTACTTC.

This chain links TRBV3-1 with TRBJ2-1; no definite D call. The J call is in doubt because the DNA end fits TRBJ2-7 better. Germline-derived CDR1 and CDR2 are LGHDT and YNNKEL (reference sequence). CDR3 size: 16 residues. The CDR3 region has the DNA TGTGCCAGCAGCCCCGTCGGTCGGACGGTATACAATGAGCAGTACTTC. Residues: CASSPVGRTVYNEQYF.

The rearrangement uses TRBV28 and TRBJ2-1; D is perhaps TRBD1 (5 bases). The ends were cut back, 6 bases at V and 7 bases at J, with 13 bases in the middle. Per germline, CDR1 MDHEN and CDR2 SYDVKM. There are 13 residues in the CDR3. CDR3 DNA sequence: TGTGCCAGCAGACCCAGGGTTAGGAATGAGCAGTTCTTC. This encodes CASRPRVRNEQFF.

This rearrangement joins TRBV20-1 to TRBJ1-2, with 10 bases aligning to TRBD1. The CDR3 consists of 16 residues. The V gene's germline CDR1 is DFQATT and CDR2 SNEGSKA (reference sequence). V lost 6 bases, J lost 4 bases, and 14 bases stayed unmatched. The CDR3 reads CSANSRDRGSRYGYTF. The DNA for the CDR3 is TGCAGTGCAAACTCCCGGGACAGGGGTAGCCGCTATGGCTACACCTTC.

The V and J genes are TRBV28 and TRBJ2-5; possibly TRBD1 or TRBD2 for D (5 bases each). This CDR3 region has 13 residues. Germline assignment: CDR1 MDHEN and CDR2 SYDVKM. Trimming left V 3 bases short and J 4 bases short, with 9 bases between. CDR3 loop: CASSLPGTETQYF. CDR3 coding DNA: TGTGCCAGCAGTTTGCCAGGGACAGAGACCCAGTACTTC. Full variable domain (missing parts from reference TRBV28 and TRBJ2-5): DVKVTQSSRYLVKRTGEKVFLECVQDMDHENMFWYRQDPGLGLRLIYFSYDVKMKEKGDIPEGYSVSREKKERFSLILESASTNQTSMYLCASSLPGTETQYFGPGTRLLVL.

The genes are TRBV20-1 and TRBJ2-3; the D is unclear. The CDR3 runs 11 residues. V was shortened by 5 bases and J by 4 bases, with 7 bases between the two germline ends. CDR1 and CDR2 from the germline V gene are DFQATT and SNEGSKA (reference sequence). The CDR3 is CSAHSPDTQYF. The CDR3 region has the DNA TGCAGTGCTCATTCCCCAGATACGCAGTATTTT.

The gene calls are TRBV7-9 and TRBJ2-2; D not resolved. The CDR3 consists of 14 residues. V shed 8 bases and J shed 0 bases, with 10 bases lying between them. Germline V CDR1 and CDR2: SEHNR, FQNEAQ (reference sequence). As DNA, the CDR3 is TGTGCCAGCTGTTTGGGCACGAACACCGGGGAGCTGTTTTTT. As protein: CASCLGTNTGELFF.

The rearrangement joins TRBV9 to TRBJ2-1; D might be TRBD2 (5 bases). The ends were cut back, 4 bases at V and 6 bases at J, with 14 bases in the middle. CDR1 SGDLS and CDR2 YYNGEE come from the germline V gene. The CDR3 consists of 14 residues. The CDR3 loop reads CASSPAWAGNEQFF. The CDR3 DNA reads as TGTGCCAGCAGCCCAGCCTGGGCGGGCAATGAGCAGTTCTTC.

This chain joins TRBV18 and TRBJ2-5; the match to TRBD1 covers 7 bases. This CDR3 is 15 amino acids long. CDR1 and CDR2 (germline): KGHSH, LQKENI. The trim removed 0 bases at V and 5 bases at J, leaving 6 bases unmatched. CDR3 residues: CASSPPTGMGETQYF. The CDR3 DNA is TGTGCCAGCTCACCACCGACAGGGATGGGGGAGACCCAGTACTTC.

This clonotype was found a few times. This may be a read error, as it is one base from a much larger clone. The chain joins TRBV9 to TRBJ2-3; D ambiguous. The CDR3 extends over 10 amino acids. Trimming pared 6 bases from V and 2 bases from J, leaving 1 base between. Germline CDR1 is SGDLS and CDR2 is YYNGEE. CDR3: CASNTDTQYF. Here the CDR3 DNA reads TGTGCCAGCAACACAGATACGCAGTATTTT.

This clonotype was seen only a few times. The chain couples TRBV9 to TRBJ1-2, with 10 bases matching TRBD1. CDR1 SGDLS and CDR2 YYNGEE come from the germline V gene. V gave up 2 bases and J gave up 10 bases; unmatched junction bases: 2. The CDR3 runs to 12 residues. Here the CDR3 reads CASSVTGGAYTF. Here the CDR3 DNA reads TGTGCCAGCAGCGTGACAGGGGGCGCCTACACCTTC.

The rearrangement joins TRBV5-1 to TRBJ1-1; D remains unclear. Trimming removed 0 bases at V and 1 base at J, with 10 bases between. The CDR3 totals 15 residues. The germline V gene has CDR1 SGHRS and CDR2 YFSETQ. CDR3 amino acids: CASSLGPGSNTEAFF. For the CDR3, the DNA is TGCGCCAGCAGCTTGGGTCCGGGGTCGAACACTGAAGCTTTCTTT.

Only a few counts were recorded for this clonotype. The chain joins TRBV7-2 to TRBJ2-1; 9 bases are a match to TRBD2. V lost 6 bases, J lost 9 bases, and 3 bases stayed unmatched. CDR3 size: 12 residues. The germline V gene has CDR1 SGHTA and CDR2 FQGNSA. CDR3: CASRPRGGEQFF. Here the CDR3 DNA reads TGTGCCAGCAGACCGCGGGGGGGTGAGCAGTTCTTC. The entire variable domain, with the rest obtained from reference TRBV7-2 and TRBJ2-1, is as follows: GAGVSQSPSNKVTEKGKDVELRCDPISGHTALYWYRQSLGQGLEFLIYFQGNSAPDKSGLPSDRFSAERTGGSVSTLTIQRTQQEDSAVYLCASRPRGGEQFFGPGTRLTVL.

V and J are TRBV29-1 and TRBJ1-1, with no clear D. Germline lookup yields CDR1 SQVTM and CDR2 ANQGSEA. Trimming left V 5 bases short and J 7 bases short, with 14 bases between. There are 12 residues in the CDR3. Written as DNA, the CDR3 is TGCAGCGTTAACTTTGGCCGTAGTGAAGCTTTCTTT. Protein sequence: CSVNFGRSEAFF.

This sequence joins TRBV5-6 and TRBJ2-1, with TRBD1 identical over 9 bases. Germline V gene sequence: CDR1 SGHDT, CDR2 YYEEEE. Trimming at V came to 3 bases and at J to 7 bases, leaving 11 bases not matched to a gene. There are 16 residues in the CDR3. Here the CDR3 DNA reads TGTGCCAGCAGCTCCCTTCCGGGACAGGGATTTAATGAGCAGTTCTTC. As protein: CASSSLPGQGFNEQFF. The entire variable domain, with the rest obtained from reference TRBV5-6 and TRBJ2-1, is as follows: DAGVTQSPTHLIKTRGQQVTLRCSPKSGHDTVSWYQQALGQGPQFIFQYYEEEERQRGNFPDRFSGHQFPNYSSELNVNALLLGDSALYLCASSSLPGQGFNEQFFGPGTRLTVL.

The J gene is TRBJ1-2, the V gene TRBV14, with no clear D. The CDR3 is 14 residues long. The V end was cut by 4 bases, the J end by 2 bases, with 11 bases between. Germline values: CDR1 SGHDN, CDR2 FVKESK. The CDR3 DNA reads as TGTGCCAGCAGCCCTCCCCGACTAAACTATGGCTACACCTTC. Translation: CASSPPRLNYGYTF.

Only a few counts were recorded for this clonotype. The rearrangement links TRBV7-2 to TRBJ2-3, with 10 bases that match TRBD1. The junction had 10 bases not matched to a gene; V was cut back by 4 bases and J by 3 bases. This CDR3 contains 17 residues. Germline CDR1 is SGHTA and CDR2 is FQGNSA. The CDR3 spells CASSSRLTGGGTDTQYF. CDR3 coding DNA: TGTGCCAGCAGCTCTAGGCTGACAGGGGGCGGGACAGATACGCAGTATTTT.